This T cell receptor (beta chain) was profiled in a study of T cells after somatic rescue of genetic block. Germline CDR1 SGHRS, CDR2 YFSETQ. There are 17 residues in the CDR3. V was pared by 4 bases and J by 1 base, with 17 bases between. Method: immunoSEQ multiplex PCR; TCRdb's copy keeps in-frame clones and lacks some. The data hold roughly 7,000 clones, with about 80% observed a single time. This receptor was obtained from a boy between 10 and 17 years old. The V and J genes are TRBV5-1 and TRBJ2-2; D is possibly TRBD1 or TRBD2 (6 bases each). Sequencing was performed on peripheral blood mononuclear cells (PBMCs). CDR3 bases: TGCGCCAGCAGCGCGACGTGGGGGGCTAAGAACACCGGGGAGCTGTTTTTT. Its translation is CASSATWGAKNTGELFF. Full variable domain (rest looked up from reference TRBV5-1 and TRBJ2-2): KAGVTQTPRYLIKTRGQQVTLSCSPISGHRSVSWYQQTPGQGLQFLFEYFSETQRNKGNFPGRFSGRQFSNSRSEMNVSTLELGDSALYLCASSATWGAKNTGELFFGEGSRLTVL.